These 10 T cell receptor beta chains were all obtained from the same sample, sequenced in a study of control samples from healthy donors and cancer patients. The assay was immunoSEQ multiplex PCR, and TCRdb's table has in-frame clones only and misses some. The data contain 400,000 to 450,000 clones, about 93% of them seen just once; the ten biggest clones take up approximately 6.3%. Material for sequencing was PBMCs. The source is a man aged 40-55 years with head and neck cancer.

V is TRBV6-5 and J is TRBJ1-4, with D possibly TRBD1 on 6 matching bases. Trimming left V 5 bases short and J 5 bases short, with 15 bases between. The CDR3 sequence is 15 residues long. Germline V gene sequence: CDR1 MNHEY, CDR2 SVGAGI. The CDR3 coding sequence is TGTGCCAGCAGTCGGTGGTCAGGGGCAAATGAAAAACTGTTTTTT. This codes for CASSRWSGANEKLFF.

In nucleotides, the CDR3 is TGTGCCAGCAGCTTGGTCGCAGGGAGGGATGAGCAGTTCTTC. Its translation: CASSLVAGRDEQFF. The J gene is TRBJ2-1, the V gene TRBV5-4; 7 bases map to TRBD2. This CDR3 contains 14 residues. J lost 8 bases, V lost 0 bases, and 5 bases had no gene match. Germline V lookup: CDR1 SGHNT, CDR2 YYREEE (reference sequence).

The J gene is TRBJ1-4, the V gene TRBV27; 7 positions agree with TRBD1. Per germline, CDR1 MNHEY and CDR2 SMNVEV (reference sequence). With 4 bases clipped from V and 6 bases from J, the junction kept 8 bases outside the gene matches. The CDR3 sequence is 15 residues long. The CDR3 nucleotides read TGTGCCAGCAGTTCCTCCGGGACAGCCTATGAAAAACTGTTTTTT. Translation: CASSSSGTAYEKLFF.

There are a few counts of this clone. This chain links TRBV19 with TRBJ1-5; 8 bases are shared with TRBD1. The CDR3 totals 16 residues. V dropped 4 bases and J dropped 3; count of bases not matched to a gene: 8. The V gene's germline CDR1 is LNHDA and CDR2 SQIVND (reference sequence). In DNA form, the CDR3 reads TGTGCCAGTAGTACACAACAGGGGGTTCTCAATCAGCCCCAGCATTTT. This codes for CASSTQQGVLNQPQHF. The entire variable domain, with the rest obtained from reference TRBV19 and TRBJ1-5, is as follows: DGGITQSPKYLFRKEGQNVTLSCEQNLNHDAMYWYRQDPGQGLRLIYYSQIVNDFQKGDIAEGYSVSREKKESFPLTVTSAQKNPTAFYLCASSTQQGVLNQPQHFGDGTRLSIL.

The chain joins TRBV19 to TRBJ2-3; a possible D gene is TRBD2 (6 bases). CDR1 is LNHDA and CDR2 is SQIVND in the germline V gene (reference sequence). The CDR3 spans 14 residues. V was pared by 3 bases and J by 2 bases, with 9 bases between. CDR3 coding DNA: TGTGCCAGTAGTATGGGCGGGGCCACAGATACGCAGTATTTT. This encodes CASSMGGATDTQYF.

This sequence joins TRBV7-6 and TRBJ2-3, with a tentative D call TRBD1 (5 bases). The CDR3 spans 16 residues. The germline gives CDR1 SGHVS, CDR2 FNYEAQ. The V end was cut by 5 bases, the J end by 6 bases, with 21 bases between. This chain's CDR3 is CASSLGFALSGDTQYF. In DNA, the CDR3 is TGTGCCAGCAGCCTGGGTTTTGCGCTATCAGGGGATACGCAGTATTTT.

This chain links TRBV2 with TRBJ1-1; weak D call: TRBD1 (6 bases). The CDR3 totals 15 residues. The ends were cut back, 5 bases at V and 0 bases at J, with 13 bases in the middle. Per the germline V gene, CDR1 is SNHLY and CDR2 is FYNNEI. As DNA, the CDR3 is TGTGCCAGCAGTAGGACAGATCCAATGAACACTGAAGCTTTCTTT. Amino acids: CASSRTDPMNTEAFF.

This sequence joins TRBV29-1 and TRBJ2-7; D is possibly TRBD1 (5 bases). CDR1 is SQVTM and CDR2 is ANQGSEA in the germline V gene. CDR3 length equals 12 residues. V lost 4 bases to trimming and J lost 2 bases, with 9 bases between them. The CDR3 here is CSVGDRPYEQYF. As DNA, the CDR3 is TGCAGCGTTGGAGACAGACCCTACGAGCAGTACTTC.

The rearrangement uses TRBV19 and TRBJ1-2; the D gene is possibly TRBD1 (5 bases). The germline V gene has CDR1 LNHDA and CDR2 SQIVND (reference sequence). Trimming took off 7 bases at V and 0 bases at J, with 18 bases between the two ends. This CDR3 is 16 amino acids long. The CDR3 bases are TGTGCCAGTACCCCATCGGGCGGGGGAGCTAACTATGGCTACACCTTC. Translating gives CASTPSGGGANYGYTF.

This clone occurred once. V usage is TRBV5-1 and J usage is TRBJ2-1; no clear D. Germline lookup yields CDR1 SGHRS and CDR2 YFSETQ. The CDR3 is 15 residues long. The V gene lost 6 bases and the J gene lost 8 bases, with 21 bases spanning the gap. The CDR3 spells CASNKMGNGQDEQFF. The CDR3 DNA sequence: TGCGCCAGCAATAAGATGGGAAACGGCCAAGATGAGCAGTTCTTC.